The rows below give T cell receptor beta chains drawn from one sample of a study of shared clonotypes between healthy human individuals. The repertoire was sequenced with immunoSEQ multiplex PCR; TCRdb's copy has only in-frame clones and lacks some. The table includes around 940,000 clones, 60% to 85% detected once. Sequenced sample: memory CD4+ T cells sorted from blood. All receptors come from a man younger than 35 in good health. The CDR3 runs from the conserved cysteine through the conserved F or W. Fields, in order: J gene, D gene, V gene, CDR3 DNA, CDR3 protein. D genes are given only for firm matches.

TRBJ2-3 | TRBD2 | TRBV6-1 | TGTGCCAGCAGTGAAACCAGCGGGGGATCCACAGATACGCAGTATTTT | CASSETSGGSTDTQYF
TRBJ1-2 | TRBD1 | TRBV2 | TGTGCCATAGAGAAGGCAGGGGGCGATTACGCCTATGGCTACACCTTC | CAIEKAGGDYAYGYTF
TRBJ1-3 | . | TRBV9 | TGTGCCAGCAGCGTAGCTACCTTAGAAGGAAACACCATATATTTT | CASSVATLEGNTIYF
TRBJ1-5 | . | TRBV7-2 | TGTGCCAGCACTAAAACCGGGGCAGTAAATCAGCCCCAGCATTTT | CASTKTGAVNQPQHF
TRBJ1-5 | . | TRBV15 | TGTGCCACCAGCAGAGACAGGGGAGTAGGACAGCCCCAGCATTTT | CATSRDRGVGQPQHF
TRBJ1-4 | . | TRBV4-1 | TGCGCCAGCAGCCACTCAGGGGTGGGGGATGAAAAACTGTTTTTT | CASSHSGVGDEKLFF
TRBJ2-5 | TRBD2 | TRBV7-9 | TGTGCCAGCAGCTCGGGACTAAAAGAGACCCAGTACTTC | CASSSGLKETQYF
TRBJ2-7 | TRBD2 | TRBV2 | TGTGCCAGTGTAGCGGGGCCAAAGTCCTCCTACGAGCAGTACTTC | CASVAGPKSSYEQYF
TRBJ1-1 | . | TRBV4-1 | TGCGCCAGCAGCCTAACTACAGGGAACACTGAAGCTTTCTTT | CASSLTTGNTEAFF
TRBJ1-6 | TRBD1 | TRBV19 | TGTGCCAGTAGCAAACAGGGGGCAGGTTCACCCCTCCACTTT | CASSKQGAGSPLHF
TRBJ2-7 | . | TRBV10-2 | TGCGCCAGCAGGCGGGGATTCGAGCAGTACTTC | CASRRGFEQYF
TRBJ2-2 | . | TRBV11-3 | TGTGCCAGCAGCCGGAGGCTAGCGTCAGGCGGGGAGCTGTTTTTT | CASSRRLASGGELFF
TRBJ2-5 | TRBD2 | TRBV7-2 | TGTGCCAGCAGCTTACGCGGGAGGGATCAAGAGACCCAGTACTTC | CASSLRGRDQETQYF